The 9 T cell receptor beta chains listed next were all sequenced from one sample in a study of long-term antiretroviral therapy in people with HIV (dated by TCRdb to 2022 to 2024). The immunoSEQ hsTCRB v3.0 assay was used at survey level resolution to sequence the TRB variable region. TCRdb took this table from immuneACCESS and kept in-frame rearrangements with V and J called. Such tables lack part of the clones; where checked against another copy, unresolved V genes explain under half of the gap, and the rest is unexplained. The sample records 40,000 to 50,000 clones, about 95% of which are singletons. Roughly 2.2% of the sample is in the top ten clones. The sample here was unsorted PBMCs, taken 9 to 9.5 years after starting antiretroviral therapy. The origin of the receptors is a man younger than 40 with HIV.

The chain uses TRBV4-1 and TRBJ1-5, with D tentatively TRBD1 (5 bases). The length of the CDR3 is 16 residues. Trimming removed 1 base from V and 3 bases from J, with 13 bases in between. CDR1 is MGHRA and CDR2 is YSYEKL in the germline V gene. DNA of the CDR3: TGCGCCAGCAGCCAAGGTCAGGGTGGCGACAATCAGCCCCAGCATTTT. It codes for CASSQGQGGDNQPQHF.

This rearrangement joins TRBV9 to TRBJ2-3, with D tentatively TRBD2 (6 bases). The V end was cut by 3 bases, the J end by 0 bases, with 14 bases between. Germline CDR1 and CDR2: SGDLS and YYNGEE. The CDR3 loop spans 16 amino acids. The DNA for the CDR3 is TGTGCCAGCAGCGCCCGTGGAGGGGATAGCACAGATACGCAGTATTTT. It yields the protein CASSARGGDSTDTQYF.

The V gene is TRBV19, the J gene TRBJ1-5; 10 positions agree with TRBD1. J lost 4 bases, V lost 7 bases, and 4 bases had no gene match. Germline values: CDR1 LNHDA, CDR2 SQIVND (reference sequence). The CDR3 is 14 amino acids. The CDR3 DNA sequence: TGTGCCAGTATAAGGACAGGGGGAAATCAGCCCCAGCATTTT. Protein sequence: CASIRTGGNQPQHF. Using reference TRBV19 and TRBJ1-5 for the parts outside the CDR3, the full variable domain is DGGITQSPKYLFRKEGQNVTLSCEQNLNHDAMYWYRQDPGQGLRLIYYSQIVNDFQKGDIAEGYSVSREKKESFPLTVTSAQKNPTAFYLCASIRTGGNQPQHFGDGTRLSIL.

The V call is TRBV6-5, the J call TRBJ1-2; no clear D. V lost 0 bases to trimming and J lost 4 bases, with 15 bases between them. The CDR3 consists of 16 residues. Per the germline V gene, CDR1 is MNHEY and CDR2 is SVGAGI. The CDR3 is CASSYSIRVASYGYTF. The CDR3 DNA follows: TGTGCCAGCAGTTACTCGATAAGGGTGGCAAGCTATGGCTACACCTTC.

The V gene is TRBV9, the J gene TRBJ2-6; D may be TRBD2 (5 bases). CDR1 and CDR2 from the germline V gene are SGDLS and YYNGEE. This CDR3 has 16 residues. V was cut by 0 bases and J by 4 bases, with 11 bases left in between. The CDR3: CASSVGLWEGANVLTF. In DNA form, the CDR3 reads TGTGCCAGCAGCGTAGGACTATGGGAGGGGGCCAACGTCCTGACTTTC. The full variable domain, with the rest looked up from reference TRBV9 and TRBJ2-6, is DSGVTQTPKHLITATGQRVTLRCSPRSGDLSVYWYQQSLDQGLQFLIQYYNGEERAKGNILERFSAQQFPDLHSELNLSSLELGDSALYFCASSVGLWEGANVLTFGAGSRLTVL.

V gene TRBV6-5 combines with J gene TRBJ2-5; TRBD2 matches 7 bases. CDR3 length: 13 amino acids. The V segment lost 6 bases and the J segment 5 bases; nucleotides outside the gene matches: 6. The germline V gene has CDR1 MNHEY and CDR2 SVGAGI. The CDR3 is CASRRLARETQYF. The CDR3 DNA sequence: TGTGCCAGCAGACGACTAGCACGGGAGACCCAGTACTTC.

The CDR3 bases are TGTGCCAGCAGTGGACTTTCATCTAACACCGGGGAGCTGTTTTTT. It codes for CASSGLSSNTGELFF. The chain combines TRBV2 with TRBJ2-2; D ambiguous. CDR3 size: 15 residues. Trimming took 4 bases from V and 2 from J, leaving 11 bases between them. The germline V gene encodes CDR1 SNHLY and CDR2 FYNNEI.

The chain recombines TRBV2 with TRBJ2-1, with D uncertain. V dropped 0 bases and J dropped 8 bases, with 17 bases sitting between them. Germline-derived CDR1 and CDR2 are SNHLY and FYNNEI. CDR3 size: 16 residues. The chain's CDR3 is CASSEALQVFQYEQFF. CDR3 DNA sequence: TGTGCCAGCAGTGAAGCGCTTCAGGTTTTCCAGTATGAGCAGTTCTTC.

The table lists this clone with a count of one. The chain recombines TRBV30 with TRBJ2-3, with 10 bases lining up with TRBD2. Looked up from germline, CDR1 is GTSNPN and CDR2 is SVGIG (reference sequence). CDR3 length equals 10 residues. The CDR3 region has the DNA TGTGCGTCCGGGACTAGCGTTTCGTATTTT. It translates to CASGTSVSYF. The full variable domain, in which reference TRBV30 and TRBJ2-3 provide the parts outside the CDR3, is SQTIHQWPATLVQPVGSPLSLECTVEGTSNPNLYWYRQAAGRGLQLLFYSVGIGQISSEVPQNLSASRPQDRQFILSSKKLLLSDSGFYLCASGTSVSYFGPGTRLTVL.